Presented here are 30 T cell receptor beta chains from one specimen sequenced in a study of Ad26.COV2.S vaccination and SARS-CoV-2 variants. The assay was immunoSEQ multiplex PCR, and TCRdb's table has in-frame clones only and misses some. The data contain a few hundred thousand clones, approximately 88% of them seen just once; the ten biggest clones take up 2.9%. Stated treatment: 15 to 20 received Ad26.COV2.S at low or high dose, single or two shots; 5 received placebo; per-sample allocation not given. Sampling happened 63 days after the first vaccine or placebo injection. This material consisted of peripheral blood, taken in a trial of Ad26.COV2.S vaccine versus placebo. These receptors were obtained from a person between 18 and 65 years old who received the Ad26.COV2.S COVID-19 vaccine or a placebo.

V is TRBV11-2 and J is TRBJ2-5; D uncertain. Germline V gene lookup returns CDR1 SGHAT and CDR2 FQNNGV. Trimming left V 1 base short and J 2 bases short, with 5 bases between. The CDR3 has 13 amino acids. This chain's CDR3 is CASSLAPQETQYF. In DNA form, the CDR3 reads TGTGCCAGCAGCTTAGCGCCGCAAGAGACCCAGTACTTC.

This clone has ten or more counts. The rearrangement links TRBV30 to TRBJ2-2; 12 bases fit TRBD2. The CDR3 covers 15 residues. Germline V CDR1 and CDR2: GTSNPN, SVGIG (reference sequence). The junction had 4 bases not matched to a gene; V was cut back by 5 bases and J by 3 bases. The CDR3 sequence is CAWALAGGDTGELFF. DNA of the CDR3: TGTGCCTGGGCGCTAGCGGGGGGGGACACCGGGGAGCTGTTTTTT.

The V gene is TRBV25-1, the J gene TRBJ2-2; D unclear. The CDR3 runs 14 residues. CDR1 is MGHDK, CDR2 SYGVNS, per germline. The V end lost 1 base, the J end lost 2 bases, and 5 bases lay between the germline ends. CDR3 amino acids: CASSEFVNTGELFF. The CDR3 bases are TGTGCCAGCAGTGAATTCGTAAACACCGGGGAGCTGTTTTTT.

V and J are TRBV6-5 and TRBJ2-1; D is unresolved. Germline V gene sequence: CDR1 MNHEY, CDR2 SVGAGI. V lost 6 bases, J lost 13 bases, and 13 bases lay in between. This CDR3 comprises 11 residues. CDR3 coding DNA: TGTGCCAGCAGGCTAGGCGTTAACCAGTTCTTC. Translated, it gives CASRLGVNQFF.

The chain employs TRBV2 and TRBJ1-6, with 7 bases that match TRBD1. The CDR3 runs 13 residues. V shed 11 bases and J 3 bases; nucleotides not matched to a gene: 4. Germline CDR1 reads SNHLY; CDR2 reads FYNNEI. This CDR3 is CAGGQDYNSPLHF. The CDR3 DNA sequence: TGTGCCGGCGGACAGGACTATAATTCACCCCTCCACTTT.

This chain connects TRBV6-2 or TRBV6-3 to TRBJ1-1; 10 nucleotides match TRBD1. CDR1 and CDR2 (germline): MNHEY, SVGEGT. V gave up 5 bases and J gave up 5 bases; unmatched junction bases: 14. The CDR3 spans 17 residues. The CDR3 here is CASSRGQGIGWKTEAFF. For the CDR3, the DNA is TGTGCCAGCAGTCGGGGACAGGGGATCGGGTGGAAGACTGAAGCTTTCTTT.

The chain is built from TRBV4-2 and TRBJ2-1; 8 bases are shared with TRBD2. This CDR3 contains 18 residues. CDR1 and CDR2 from the germline V gene are LGHNA and YNFKEQ. V lost 0 bases to trimming and J lost 3 bases; unmatched junction nucleotides: 10. The CDR3 nucleotides are TGTGCCAGCAGCCAAGATCTGAGCCCTAGCGGGTTCTACAATGAGCAGTTCTTC. It encodes CASSQDLSPSGFYNEQFF.

V and J are TRBV10-1 and TRBJ2-7; D ambiguous. The CDR3 contains 15 residues. Per the germline V gene, CDR1 is WNHNN and CDR2 is SYGVQD (reference sequence). V dropped 2 bases and J dropped 2 bases, with 13 bases sitting between them. The CDR3 bases are TGCGCCAGCAGTGAGGATTCACCTCCCACCTACGAGCAGTACGTC. Translating gives CASSEDSPPTYEQYV.

The chain links TRBV10-3 to TRBJ2-1; D is undetermined. Germline values: CDR1 ENHRY, CDR2 SYGVKD. This CDR3 spans 12 amino acids. V lost 6 bases, J lost 2 bases, and 5 bases lay in between. Here the CDR3 reads CAISGTYNEQFF. CDR3 coding DNA: TGTGCCATCAGCGGAACCTACAATGAGCAGTTCTTC.

The chain carries TRBV5-5 and TRBJ2-3; 7 nucleotides line up with TRBD2. V was pared by 4 bases and J by 4 bases, with 6 bases of the junction left unmatched. CDR3 length: 14 residues. Germline V gene lookup returns CDR1 SGHKS and CDR2 YYEKEE (reference sequence). The CDR3 here is CASSSRLAPDTQYF. DNA for the CDR3: TGTGCCAGCAGCAGCAGACTAGCCCCAGATACGCAGTATTTT.

The chain recombines TRBV7-2 with TRBJ2-7, with D perhaps matching TRBD2 (6 bases). V dropped 2 bases and J dropped 2 bases, with 10 bases sitting between them. CDR1 is SGHTA, CDR2 FQGNSA, per germline. The CDR3 runs 14 residues. The CDR3 nucleotides read TGTGCCAGCAGCTTAATGGGGGGAGCCTACGAGCAGTACTTC. This translates into CASSLMGGAYEQYF.

The rearrangement joins TRBV5-6 to TRBJ2-7; 12 bases are shared with TRBD2. Germline CDR1 is SGHDT and CDR2 is YYEEEE. CDR3 size: 14 residues. Losses at the gene ends were 5 bases for V and 7 bases for J; bases not matched to a gene: 7. In nucleotides, the CDR3 is TGTGCCAGCAGGTTGACTAGCGGGAGCCAAGAGCAGTACGTC. Its protein is CASRLTSGSQEQYV.

The rearrangement joins TRBV4-2 to TRBJ2-3; 9 bases are a match to TRBD2. V trimming: 0 bases; J trimming: 3 bases; junction bases outside the gene matches: 7. CDR1 is LGHNA, CDR2 YNFKEQ, per germline. CDR3 length equals 17 residues. DNA of the CDR3: TGTGCCAGCAGCCAAGATCAGAATAGCGGGAGAACAGATACGCAGTATTTT. It yields the protein CASSQDQNSGRTDTQYF.

For the CDR3, the DNA is TGTGCCACCAGTGCCCACCTCACCTTCAATGAGCAGTTCTTC. Translation: CATSAHLTFNEQFF. The V and J genes are TRBV24-1 and TRBJ2-1; no clear D. The CDR3 consists of 14 residues. Germline-derived CDR1 and CDR2 are KGHDR and SFDVKD. Deletions cut 5 bases from V and 6 bases from J, with 13 bases between.

This chain joins TRBV16 and TRBJ1-2, with 7 bases lining up with TRBD1. The CDR3 consists of 15 residues. V dropped 3 bases and J dropped 0; count of bases not matched to a gene: 4. Germline CDR1 is KGHSY and CDR2 is FQNENV. CDR3 sequence (DNA): TGTGCCAGCAGCCACCGACAGGGAACTAACTATGGCTACACCTTC. Residues: CASSHRQGTNYGYTF.

The rearrangement joins TRBV6-2 or TRBV6-3 to TRBJ2-5, with a tentative D call TRBD2 (6 bases). From germline, CDR1 is MNHEY and CDR2 SVGEGT. CDR3 length: 14 amino acids. The ends were cut back, 2 bases at V and 4 bases at J, with 11 bases in the middle. CDR3: CASSYRIGGETQYF. In nucleotides, the CDR3 is TGTGCCAGCAGTTACCGGATCGGGGGAGAGACCCAGTACTTC.

The chain is built from TRBV7-2 and TRBJ2-6; unclear D gene. In germline, CDR1 is SGHTA, CDR2 FQGNSA. This CDR3 is built from 15 residues. V was pared by 3 bases and J by 1 base, with 7 bases between. CDR3 loop: CASSLDRSGANVLTF. CDR3 nucleotide sequence: TGTGCCAGCAGCTTGGATAGGTCTGGGGCCAACGTCCTGACTTTC.

V gene TRBV7-2 combines with J gene TRBJ1-6; TRBD1 matches at 10 bases. From germline, CDR1 is SGHTA and CDR2 FQGNSA. Trimming cost V 1 base and J 9 bases; bases outside gene matches: 6. The CDR3 runs 16 residues. DNA of the CDR3: TGTGCCAGCAGCTTAGGACAGGGGGCTCGGGGTTCACCCCTCCACTTT. It yields the protein CASSLGQGARGSPLHF.

This chain uses TRBV7-2 with TRBJ2-7; TRBD1 matches 12 bases. Germline-derived CDR1 and CDR2 are SGHTA and FQGNSA. The junction had 16 bases not matched to a gene; V was cut back by 4 bases and J by 3 bases. CDR3 length equals 19 residues. For the CDR3, the DNA is TGTGCCAGCAGCTCCCCCCGGGGACAGGGGGCAAAGAGCTACTACGAGCAGTACTTC. Encoded protein: CASSSPRGQGAKSYYEQYF.

The chain has TRBV2 and TRBJ2-3; D unclear. V lost 6 bases and J lost 9, with 7 bases in between. Germline-derived CDR1 and CDR2 are SNHLY and FYNNEI. The CDR3 spans 10 residues. The CDR3 bases are TGTGCCAGCAGGCCCCAGACGCAGTATTTT. It is translated as CASRPQTQYF.

As DNA, the CDR3 is TGTGCCAGCAGCATAGCGGTACCCTACGAGCAGTACTTC. It encodes CASSIAVPYEQYF. The V gene is TRBV5-6, the J gene TRBJ2-7; maybe TRBD2 (6 bases). The CDR3 totals 13 residues. The V end lost 4 bases, the J end lost 2 bases, and 10 bases lay between the germline ends. In germline, CDR1 is SGHDT, CDR2 YYEEEE.

This clone is classed as medium-sized (0.01 to 0.1%). This chain joins TRBV30 and TRBJ2-6, with 9 bases lining up with TRBD1. This CDR3 is 16 amino acids long. The germline gives CDR1 GTSNPN, CDR2 SVGIG (reference sequence). V was clipped by 4 bases and J by 3 bases; unmatched bases: 7. As DNA, the CDR3 is TGTGCCTGGACAGACAGGGGGATCTTTGGGGCCAACGTCCTGACTTTC. Residues: CAWTDRGIFGANVLTF.

V is TRBV12-3 or TRBV12-4 and J is TRBJ2-1; 13 bases agree with TRBD2. J was trimmed by 10 bases and V by 6 bases; bases with no gene match: 3. The CDR3 consists of 13 residues. The CDR3 nucleotides read TGTGCCAGCAGCCGGACTAGCGGGGGCGAGCAGTTCTTC. Its protein product is CASSRTSGGEQFF.

This chain connects TRBV7-8 to TRBJ2-3; D uncertain. The CDR3 is 13 residues long. The germline V gene has CDR1 SGHVS and CDR2 FQNEAQ. The V end lost 6 bases, the J end lost 2 bases, and 9 bases lay between the germline ends. The DNA for the CDR3 is TGTGCCAGCAGTCTTCAGGTCACAGATACGCAGTATTTT. Translating gives CASSLQVTDTQYF.

V gene TRBV4-1 combines with J gene TRBJ2-7; weak D call: TRBD2 (6 bases). V dropped 4 bases and J dropped 1 base, with 11 bases sitting between them. The CDR3 extends over 14 amino acids. Germline lookup yields CDR1 MGHRA and CDR2 YSYEKL. This CDR3 is CASSPDSGSYEQYV. As DNA, the CDR3 is TGCGCCAGCAGCCCGGATAGCGGATCCTACGAGCAGTACGTC.

The rearrangement links TRBV6-6 to TRBJ2-5; D is possibly TRBD1 (7 bases). This CDR3 spans 15 amino acids. V was trimmed by 0 bases and J by 5 bases, leaving 13 bases between them. Germline lookup yields CDR1 MNHNY and CDR2 SVGAGI (reference sequence). The DNA for the CDR3 is TGTGCCAGCAGTTACTCGGCAGCAGGGGGGGAGACCCAGTACTTC. Protein: CASSYSAAGGETQYF.

As DNA, the CDR3 is TGTGCCAGCAGCCCCTCTAGCGGGGGGGCCAATGAGCAGTTCTTC. Translating gives CASSPSSGGANEQFF. This chain uses TRBV5-4 with TRBJ2-1; the match to TRBD2 covers 12 bases. V shed 4 bases and J 6 bases; nucleotides not matched to a gene: 5. This CDR3 region has 15 residues. Germline CDR1 and CDR2: SGHNT and YYREEE (reference sequence).

The rearrangement uses TRBV5-6 and TRBJ2-7; the D gene is possibly TRBD1 (5 bases). Trimming pared 2 bases from V and 5 bases from J, leaving 11 bases between. The length of the CDR3 is 13 residues. From germline, CDR1 is SGHDT and CDR2 YYEEEE. The CDR3 loop reads CASSFDRTNEQYF. The DNA for the CDR3 is TGTGCCAGCAGCTTTGACAGAACTAACGAGCAGTACTTC.

This chain joins TRBV6-6 and TRBJ2-7; D tentatively reads TRBD1 or TRBD2 (5 bases each). Germline V lookup: CDR1 MNHNY, CDR2 SVGAGI (reference sequence). The V gene lost 6 bases and the J gene lost 1 base, with 13 bases spanning the gap. This CDR3 has 14 residues. For the CDR3, the DNA is TGTGCCAGCAGCTCATCGGGACGGTCCTACGAGCAGTACGTC. This sequence encodes CASSSSGRSYEQYV.

The chain uses TRBV7-2 and TRBJ2-3; D not resolved. Germline-derived CDR1 and CDR2 are SGHTA and FQGNSA. V was cut by 4 bases and J by 3 bases, with 8 bases left in between. This CDR3 is 13 amino acids long. The DNA for the CDR3 is TGTGCCAGCAGCTCCGACACTACAGATACGCAGTATTTT. Translated: CASSSDTTDTQYF.